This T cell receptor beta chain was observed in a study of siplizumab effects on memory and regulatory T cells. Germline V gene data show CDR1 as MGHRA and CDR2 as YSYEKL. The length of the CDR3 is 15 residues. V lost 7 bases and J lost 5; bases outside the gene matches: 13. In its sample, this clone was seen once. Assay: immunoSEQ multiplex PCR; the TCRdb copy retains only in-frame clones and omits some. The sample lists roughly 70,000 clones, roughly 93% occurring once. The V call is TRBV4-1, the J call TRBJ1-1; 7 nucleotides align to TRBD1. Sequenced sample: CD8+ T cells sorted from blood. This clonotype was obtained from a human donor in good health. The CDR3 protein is CASIAEGALRTEAFF. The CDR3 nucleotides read TGCGCCAGCATCGCGGAGGGGGCATTGAGGACTGAAGCTTTCTTT.